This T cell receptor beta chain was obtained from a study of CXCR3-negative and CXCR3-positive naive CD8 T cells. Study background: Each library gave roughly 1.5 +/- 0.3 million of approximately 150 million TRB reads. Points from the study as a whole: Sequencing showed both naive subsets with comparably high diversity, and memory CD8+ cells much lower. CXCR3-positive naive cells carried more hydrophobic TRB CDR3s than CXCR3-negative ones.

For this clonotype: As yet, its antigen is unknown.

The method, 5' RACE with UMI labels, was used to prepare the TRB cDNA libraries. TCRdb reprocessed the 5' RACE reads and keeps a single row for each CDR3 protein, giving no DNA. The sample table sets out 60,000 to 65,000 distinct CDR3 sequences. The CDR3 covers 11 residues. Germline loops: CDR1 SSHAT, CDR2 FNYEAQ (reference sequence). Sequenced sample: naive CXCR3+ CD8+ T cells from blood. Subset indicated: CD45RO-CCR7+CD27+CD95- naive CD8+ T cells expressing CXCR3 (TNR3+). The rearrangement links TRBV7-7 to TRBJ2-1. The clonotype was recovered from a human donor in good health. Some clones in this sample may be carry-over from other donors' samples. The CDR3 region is CASSLSNEQFF.